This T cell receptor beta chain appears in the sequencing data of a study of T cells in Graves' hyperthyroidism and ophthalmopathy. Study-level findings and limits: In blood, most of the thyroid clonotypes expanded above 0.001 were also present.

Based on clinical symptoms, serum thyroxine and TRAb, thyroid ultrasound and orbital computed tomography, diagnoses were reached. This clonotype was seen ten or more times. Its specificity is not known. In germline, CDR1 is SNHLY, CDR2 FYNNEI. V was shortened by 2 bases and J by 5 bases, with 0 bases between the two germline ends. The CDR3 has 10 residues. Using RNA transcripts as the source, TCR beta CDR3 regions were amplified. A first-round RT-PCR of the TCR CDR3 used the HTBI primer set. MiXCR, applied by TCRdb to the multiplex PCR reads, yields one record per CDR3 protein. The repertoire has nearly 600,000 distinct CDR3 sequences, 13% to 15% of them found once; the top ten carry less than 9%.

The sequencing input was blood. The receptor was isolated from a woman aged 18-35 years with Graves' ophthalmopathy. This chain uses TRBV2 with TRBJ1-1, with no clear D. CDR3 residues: CASSETEAFF. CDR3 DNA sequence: TGTGCCAGCAGTGAAACTGAAGCTTTCTTT.